The present entry profiles one T cell receptor beta chain with its context. What it binds is not known. An end of the junction differs from the germline gene, which may be a read error. Each sample used about 2–5.5 ug genomic DNA, matched between paired samples. Sequencing was performed with immunoSEQ multiplex PCR; in TCRdb, only in-frame clones are kept and a portion is missing. Here the sample spans 6,500 to 8,000 clones, roughly 85% being singletons. These data originate in a study of T cells in lung cancer brain metastases. Study-wide results and caveats: Compared with paired primaries, brain metastases showed fewer unique productive clones (about 1,500 versus 4,200).

The sample was tumor tissue from the primary lung tumor. This receptor was obtained from a man in his forties or fifties with non-small cell lung cancer.

CDR3 bases: TGTGCCAGCAGCTTAATAGCAAACCCGGAGCAGTACTTT. This encodes CASSLIANPEQYF. V gene TRBV5-6 combines with J gene TRBJ2-7; D unresolved. CDR1 and CDR2 (germline): SGHDT, YYEEEE. The length of the CDR3 is 13 residues.